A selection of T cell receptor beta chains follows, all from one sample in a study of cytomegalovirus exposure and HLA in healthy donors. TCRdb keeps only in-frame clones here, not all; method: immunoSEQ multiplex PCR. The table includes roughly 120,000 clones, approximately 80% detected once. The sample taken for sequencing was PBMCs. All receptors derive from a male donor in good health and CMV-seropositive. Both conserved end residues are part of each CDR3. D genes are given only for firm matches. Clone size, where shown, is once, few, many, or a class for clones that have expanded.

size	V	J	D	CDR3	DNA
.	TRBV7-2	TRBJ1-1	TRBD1	CASSWTGGETEAFF	TGTGCCAGCAGCTGGACAGGGGGCGAAACTGAAGCTTTCTTT
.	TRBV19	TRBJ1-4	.	CASMVPANEKLFF	TGTGCCAGTATGGTGCCAGCTAATGAAAAACTGTTTTTT
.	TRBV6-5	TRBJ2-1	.	CASRDLRLNEQFF	TGTGCCAGCAGGGACCTACGACTAAATGAGCAGTTCTTC
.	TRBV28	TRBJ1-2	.	CASRGLRYGYTF	TGTGCCAGCAGGGGCCTCCGCTATGGCTACACCTTC
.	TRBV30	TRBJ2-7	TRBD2	CAWSDGLEGYEQYF	TGTGCCTGGAGCGACGGACTAGAGGGCTACGAGCAGTACTTC
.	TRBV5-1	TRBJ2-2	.	CASSPQRTGELFF	TGCGCCAGCAGCCCCCAGCGAACCGGGGAGCTGTTTTTT
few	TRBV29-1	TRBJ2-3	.	CSVVGGGGDTQYF	TGCAGCGTTGTTGGCGGCGGTGGAGATACGCAGTATTTT
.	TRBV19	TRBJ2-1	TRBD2	CASRTSGRLDEQFF	TGTGCCAGCCGAACTAGCGGGAGGCTCGATGAGCAGTTCTTC
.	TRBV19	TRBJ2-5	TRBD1	CASSPSDRVSETQYF	TGTGCCAGTAGTCCCTCCGACAGGGTTTCCGAGACCCAGTACTTC
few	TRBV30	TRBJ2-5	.	CAWRRAPETQYF	TGTGCCTGGAGAAGAGCCCCAGAGACCCAGTACTTC
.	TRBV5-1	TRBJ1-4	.	CASSSPGGSGKLFF	TGCGCCAGCAGCTCCCCGGGGGGGTCGGGAAAACTGTTTTTT
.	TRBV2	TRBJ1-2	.	CASSRGYGYTF	TGTGCCAGCAGTAGGGGGTATGGCTACACCTTC
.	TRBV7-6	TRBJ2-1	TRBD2	CASSLGLAGVVHEQFF	TGTGCCAGCAGCCTCGGACTAGCGGGAGTAGTCCATGAGCAGTTCTTC
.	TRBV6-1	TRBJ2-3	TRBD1	CASSETGGVRTDTQYF	TGTGCCAGCAGTGAAACAGGGGGTGTGAGAACAGATACGCAGTATTTT
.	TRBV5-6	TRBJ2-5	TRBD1	CASSFHRGETQYF	TGTGCCAGCAGCTTTCACAGGGGGGAGACCCAGTACTTC
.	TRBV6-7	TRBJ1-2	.	CASSSTSPGGNVFF	TGTGCCAGCAGTTCCACTTCCCCTGGGGGGAACGTCTTCTTC
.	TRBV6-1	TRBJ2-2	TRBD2	CASSRTSGYTGELFF	TGTGCCAGCAGTCGGACTAGCGGATACACCGGGGAGCTGTTTTTT
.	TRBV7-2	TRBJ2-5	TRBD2	CASSLLAGGGGETQYF	TGTGCCAGCAGCTTACTAGCGGGGGGGGGCGGGGAGACCCAGTACTTC
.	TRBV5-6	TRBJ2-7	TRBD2	CASSPNPGTSASYEQYF	TGTGCCAGCAGCCCAAACCCAGGGACTAGCGCTTCCTACGAGCAGTACTTC
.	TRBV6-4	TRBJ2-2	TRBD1	CASSDSDRGTGELFF	TGTGCCAGCAGTGACTCGGACAGGGGAACCGGGGAGCTGTTTTTT
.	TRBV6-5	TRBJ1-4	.	CASRGREKLFF	TGTGCCAGCAGGGGGCGGGAAAAACTGTTTTTT
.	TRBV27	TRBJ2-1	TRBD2	CASSSGLAEDNEQFF	TGTGCCAGCAGTTCCGGACTAGCGGAGGACAATGAGCAGTTCTTC
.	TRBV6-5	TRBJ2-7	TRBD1	CASSTGTGGLEQYF	TGTGCCAGCAGTACCGGGACAGGGGGCTTGGAGCAGTACTTC
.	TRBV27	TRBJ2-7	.	CASSSPARHAPYEQYF	TGTGCCAGCAGTTCCCCAGCTCGACACGCACCCTACGAGCAGTACTTC
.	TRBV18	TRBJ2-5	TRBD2	CASSRLAGEETQYF	TGTGCCAGCTCACGCCTAGCGGGGGAAGAGACCCAGTACTTC
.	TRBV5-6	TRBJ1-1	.	CASSLQGHLTEAFF	TGTGCCAGCAGCCTACAGGGTCATCTAACTGAAGCTTTCTTT
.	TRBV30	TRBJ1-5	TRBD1	CAPRTGGKDQPQHF	TGTGCCCCACGGACAGGGGGGAAAGATCAGCCCCAGCATTTT
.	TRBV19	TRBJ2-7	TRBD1	CASTKDRWENEQYF	TGCGCCAGTACCAAGGACAGGTGGGAGAACGAGCAGTACTTC
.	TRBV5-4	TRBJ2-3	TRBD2	CASSDPGTSSTDTQYF	TGTGCCAGCAGTGATCCGGGGACTAGCTCGACAGATACGCAGTATTTT
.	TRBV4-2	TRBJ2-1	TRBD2	CASSGTSGKEQFF	TGTGCCAGCTCCGGGACTAGCGGGAAAGAGCAGTTCTTC
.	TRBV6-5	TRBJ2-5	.	CASSFKETQYF	TGTGCCAGCAGTTTCAAAGAGACCCAGTACTTC
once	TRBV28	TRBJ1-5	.	CASRQEANQPQHF	TGTGCCAGCAGGCAGGAAGCTAATCAGCCCCAGCATTTT
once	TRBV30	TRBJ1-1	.	CAWVTGGGVAFF	TGTGCCTGGGTTACCGGGGGAGGTGTAGCTTTCTTT
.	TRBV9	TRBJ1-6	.	CASSGGGGTYNSPLHF	TGTGCCAGCAGCGGGGGGGGAGGGACCTATAATTCACCCCTCCACTTT
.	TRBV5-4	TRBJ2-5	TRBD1	CASSKPGQTFQETQYF	TGTGCCAGCAGCAAACCGGGACAGACCTTTCAAGAGACCCAGTACTTC
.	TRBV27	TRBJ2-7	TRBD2	CASHLYTGLARLGSSYEQYF	TGTGCCAGCCATCTTTATACGGGACTAGCGCGCTTAGGCTCCTCCTACGAGCAGTACTTC
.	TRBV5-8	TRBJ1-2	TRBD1	CASSTRTGVYGYTF	TGTGCCAGCAGCACGAGGACAGGGGTGTATGGCTACACCTTC
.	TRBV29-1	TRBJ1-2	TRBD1	CSARDRELYGYTF	TGCAGCGCCCGGGACAGGGAATTATATGGCTACACCTTC
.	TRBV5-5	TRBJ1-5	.	CASRHGQSNQPQHF	TGTGCCAGCAGACACGGACAGTCCAATCAGCCCCAGCATTTT
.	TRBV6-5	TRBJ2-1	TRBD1	CASSRYPGGAGFF	TGTGCCAGCAGTCGTTACCCAGGGGGCGCGGGGTTCTTC
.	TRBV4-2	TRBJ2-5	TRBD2	CASSPREASGMGETQYF	TGTGCCAGCAGCCCCCGGGAAGCTAGCGGGATGGGAGAGACCCAGTACTTC
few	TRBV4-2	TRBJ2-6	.	CASSQEGQSGANVLTF	TGTGCCAGCAGCCAAGAGGGCCAGTCTGGGGCCAACGTCCTGACTTTC
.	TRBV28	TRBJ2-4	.	CASSLSGVRNIQYF	TGTGCCAGCAGTTTATCGGGGGTACGGAACATTCAGTACTTC
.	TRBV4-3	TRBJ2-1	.	CASSQGAHSYNEQFF	TGCGCCAGCAGCCAGGGCGCCCACTCCTACAATGAGCAGTTCTTC
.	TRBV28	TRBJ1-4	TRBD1	CASSKTGGWEKLFF	TGTGCCAGCAGTAAAACAGGGGGGTGGGAAAAACTGTTTTTT
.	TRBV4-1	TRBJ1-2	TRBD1	CASSSGTGIYGYTF	TGCGCCAGCAGCTCCGGGACAGGCATCTATGGCTACACCTTC
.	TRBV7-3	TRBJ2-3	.	CASSLDYTDTQYF	TGTGCCAGCAGCTTAGACTACACAGATACGCAGTATTTT
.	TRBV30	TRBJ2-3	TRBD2	CALSAGIGPDTQYF	TGTGCCCTTTCAGCGGGAATCGGGCCGGATACGCAGTATTTT
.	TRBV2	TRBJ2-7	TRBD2	CASSGGTSGRLGAYEQYF	TGTGCCAGCAGTGGGGGAACTAGCGGGAGATTAGGTGCCTACGAGCAGTACTTC
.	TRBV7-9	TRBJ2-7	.	CAGEKEYEQYF	TGTGCCGGAGAAAAGGAGTACGAGCAGTACTTC
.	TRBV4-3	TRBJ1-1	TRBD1	CASSPQGGNTEAFF	TGCGCCAGCAGCCCACAGGGGGGGAACACTGAAGCTTTCTTT
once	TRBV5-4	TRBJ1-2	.	CASSLVGVEGGYTF	TGTGCCAGCAGCTTGGTGGGTGTTGAGGGTGGCTACACCTTC
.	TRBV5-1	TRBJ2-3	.	CASSLMRERADTQYF	TGCGCCAGCAGCTTGATGAGGGAGAGGGCAGATACGCAGTATTTT
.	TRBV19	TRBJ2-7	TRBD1	CASRTGPTYEQYF	TGTGCCAGCCGGACAGGGCCCACCTACGAGCAGTACTTC
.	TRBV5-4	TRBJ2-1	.	CASRLNGEQFF	TGTGCCAGCAGACTGAACGGTGAGCAGTTCTTC
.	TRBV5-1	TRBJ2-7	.	CASSLWQGSSYEQYF	TGCGCCAGCAGCTTGTGGCAGGGGAGCTCCTACGAGCAGTACTTC
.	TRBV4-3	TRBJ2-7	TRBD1	CASSQGQGSKQYF	TGCGCCAGCAGCCAAGGACAGGGGTCCAAGCAGTACTTC
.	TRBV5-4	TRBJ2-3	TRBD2	CASSLPGGMADTQYF	TGTGCCAGCAGCTTGCCGGGAGGGATGGCAGATACGCAGTATTTT
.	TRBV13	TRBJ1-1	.	CASSWGRAETEAFF	TGTGCCAGCAGCTGGGGCAGGGCGGAGACTGAAGCTTTCTTT
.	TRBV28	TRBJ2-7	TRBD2	CASSSRRLAGISYEQYF	TGTGCCAGCAGTTCCCGTCGGTTAGCGGGAATCTCCTACGAGCAGTACTTC